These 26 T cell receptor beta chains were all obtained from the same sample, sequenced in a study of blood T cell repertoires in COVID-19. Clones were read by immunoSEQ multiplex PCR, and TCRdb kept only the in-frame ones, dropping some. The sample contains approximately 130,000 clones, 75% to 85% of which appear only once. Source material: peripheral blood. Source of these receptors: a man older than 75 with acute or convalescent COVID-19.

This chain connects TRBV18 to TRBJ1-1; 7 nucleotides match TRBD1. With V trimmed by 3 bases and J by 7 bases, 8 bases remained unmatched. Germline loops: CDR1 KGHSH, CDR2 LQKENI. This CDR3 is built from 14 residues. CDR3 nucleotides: TGTGCCAGCTCACCCGAGAACCAGGGGGGTGAAGCTTTCTTT. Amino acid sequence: CASSPENQGGEAFF.

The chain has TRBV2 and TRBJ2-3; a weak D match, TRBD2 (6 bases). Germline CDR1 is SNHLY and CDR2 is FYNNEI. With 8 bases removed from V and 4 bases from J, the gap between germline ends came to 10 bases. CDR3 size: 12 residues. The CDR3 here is CASQGGPDTQYF. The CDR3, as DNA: TGTGCCAGCCAGGGAGGCCCAGATACGCAGTATTTT.

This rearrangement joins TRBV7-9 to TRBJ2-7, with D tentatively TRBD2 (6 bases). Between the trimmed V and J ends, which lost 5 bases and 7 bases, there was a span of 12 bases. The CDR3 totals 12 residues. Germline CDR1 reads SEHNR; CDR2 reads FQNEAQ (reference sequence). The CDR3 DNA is TGTGCCAGCAGCACCCTGACTAGTGAGCAGTACTTC. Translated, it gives CASSTLTSEQYF.

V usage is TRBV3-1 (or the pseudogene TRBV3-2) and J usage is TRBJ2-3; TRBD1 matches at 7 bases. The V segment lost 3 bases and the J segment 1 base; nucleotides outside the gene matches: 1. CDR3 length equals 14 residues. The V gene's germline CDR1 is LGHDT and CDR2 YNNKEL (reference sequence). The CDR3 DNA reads TGTGCCAGCAGCCAGGGACAGCGCACAGATACGCAGTATTTT. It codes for CASSQGQRTDTQYF.

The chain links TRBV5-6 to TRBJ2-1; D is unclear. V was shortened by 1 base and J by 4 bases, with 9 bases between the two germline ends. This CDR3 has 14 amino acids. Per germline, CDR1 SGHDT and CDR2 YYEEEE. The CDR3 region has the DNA TGTGCCAGCAGCTTGTACGGGTTTTACAATGAGCAGTTCTTC. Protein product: CASSLYGFYNEQFF.

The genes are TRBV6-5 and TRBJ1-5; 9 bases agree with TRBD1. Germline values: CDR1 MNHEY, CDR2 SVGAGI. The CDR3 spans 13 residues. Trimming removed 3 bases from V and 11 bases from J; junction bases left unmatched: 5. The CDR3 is CASSYGTGWTQHF. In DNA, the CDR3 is TGTGCCAGCAGTTATGGGACAGGGTGGACCCAGCATTTT.

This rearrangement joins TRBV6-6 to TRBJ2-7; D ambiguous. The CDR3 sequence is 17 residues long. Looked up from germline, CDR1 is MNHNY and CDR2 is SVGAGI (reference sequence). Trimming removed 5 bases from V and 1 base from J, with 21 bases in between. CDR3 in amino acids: CASSRTHYKINSYEQYF. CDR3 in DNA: TGTGCCAGCAGTCGAACACATTATAAAATTAATTCCTACGAGCAGTACTTC.

The CDR3 is CASSSPPGTGGDEQYF. The CDR3 DNA follows: TGTGCCAGCAGTTCTCCTCCCGGGACAGGGGGCGACGAGCAGTACTTC. The chain combines TRBV27 with TRBJ2-7, with 12 bases lining up with TRBD1. The germline CDR1 and CDR2 sequences are MNHEY and SMNVEV (reference sequence). CDR3 size: 16 residues. Germline trimming cut 4 bases from V and 5 bases from J; bases unmatched to any gene: 9.

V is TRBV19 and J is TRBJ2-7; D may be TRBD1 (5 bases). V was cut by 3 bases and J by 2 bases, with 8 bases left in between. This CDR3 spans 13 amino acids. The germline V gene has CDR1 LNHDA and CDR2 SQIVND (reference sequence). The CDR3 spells CASSIDRTYEQYF. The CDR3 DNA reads TGTGCCAGTAGTATTGACAGAACCTACGAGCAGTACTTC.

CDR3 protein: CASSLLIGTDTQYF. The CDR3 DNA sequence: TGCGCCAGCAGCCTCCTTATAGGCACAGATACGCAGTATTTT. The J gene is TRBJ2-3, the V gene TRBV5-1; D gene unclear. Trimming removed 4 bases from V and 1 base from J, with 10 bases in between. Germline V gene data show CDR1 as SGHRS and CDR2 as YFSETQ. The CDR3 is 14 amino acids.

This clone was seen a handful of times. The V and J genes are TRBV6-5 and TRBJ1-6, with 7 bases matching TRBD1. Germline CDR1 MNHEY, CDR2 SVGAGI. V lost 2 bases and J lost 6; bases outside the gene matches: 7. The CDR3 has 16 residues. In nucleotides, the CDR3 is TGTGCCAGCAGTTACGGTAAAGCAGGGGGTAATTCACCCCTCCACTTT. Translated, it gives CASSYGKAGGNSPLHF.

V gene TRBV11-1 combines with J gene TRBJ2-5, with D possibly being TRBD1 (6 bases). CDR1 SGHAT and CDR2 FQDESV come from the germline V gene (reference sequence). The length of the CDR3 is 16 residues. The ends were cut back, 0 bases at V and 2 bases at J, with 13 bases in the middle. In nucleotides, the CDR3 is TGTGCCAGCAGCTTAGCTCGTTCACAGGGACAAGAGACCCAGTACTTC. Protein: CASSLARSQGQETQYF. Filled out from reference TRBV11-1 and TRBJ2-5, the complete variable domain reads EAEVAQSPRYKITEKSQAVAFWCDPISGHATLYWYRQILGQGPELLVQFQDESVVDDSQLPKDRFSAERLKGVDSTLKIQPAELGDSAMYLCASSLARSQGQETQYFGPGTRLLVL.

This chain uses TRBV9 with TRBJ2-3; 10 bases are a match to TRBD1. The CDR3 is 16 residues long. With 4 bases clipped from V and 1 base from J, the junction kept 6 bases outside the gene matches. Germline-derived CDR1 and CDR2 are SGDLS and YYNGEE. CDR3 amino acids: CASSLRQGAGTDTQYF. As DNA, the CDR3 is TGTGCCAGCAGCCTCAGACAGGGGGCCGGCACAGATACGCAGTATTTT. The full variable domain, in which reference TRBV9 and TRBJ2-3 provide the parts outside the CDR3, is DSGVTQTPKHLITATGQRVTLRCSPRSGDLSVYWYQQSLDQGLQFLIQYYNGEERAKGNILERFSAQQFPDLHSELNLSSLELGDSALYFCASSLRQGAGTDTQYFGPGTRLTVL.

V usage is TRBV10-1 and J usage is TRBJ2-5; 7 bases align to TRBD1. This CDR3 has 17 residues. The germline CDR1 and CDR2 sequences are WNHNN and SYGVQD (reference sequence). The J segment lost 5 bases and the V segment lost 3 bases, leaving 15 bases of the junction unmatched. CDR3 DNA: TGCGCCAGCAGTGAACTCTCACCACAGACAGGGAAGGAGACCCAGTACTTC. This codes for CASSELSPQTGKETQYF.

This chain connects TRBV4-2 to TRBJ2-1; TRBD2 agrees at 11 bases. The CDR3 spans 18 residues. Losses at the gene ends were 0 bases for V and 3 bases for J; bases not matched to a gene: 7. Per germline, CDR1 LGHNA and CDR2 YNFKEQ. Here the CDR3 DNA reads TGTGCCAGCAGCCAAGATGCAGCTAGCGGGGGGCTCTACAATGAGCAGTTCTTC. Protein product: CASSQDAASGGLYNEQFF.

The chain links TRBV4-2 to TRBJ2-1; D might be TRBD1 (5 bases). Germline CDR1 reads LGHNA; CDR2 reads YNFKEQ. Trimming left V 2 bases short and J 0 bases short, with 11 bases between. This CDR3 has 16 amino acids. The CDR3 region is CASSQTDTSSYNEQFF. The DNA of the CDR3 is TGTGCCAGCAGCCAAACGGACACGAGCTCCTACAATGAGCAGTTCTTC.

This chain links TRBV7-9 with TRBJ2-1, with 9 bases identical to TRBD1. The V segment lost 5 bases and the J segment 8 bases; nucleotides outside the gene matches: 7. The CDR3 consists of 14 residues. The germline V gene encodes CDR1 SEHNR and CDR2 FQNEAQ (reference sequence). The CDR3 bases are TGTGCCAGCAGCCCTCGGGACAGGGAGCATGAGCAGTTCTTC. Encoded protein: CASSPRDREHEQFF.

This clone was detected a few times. The CDR3 sequence is CSVDPNRGPSNEQFF. The DNA of the CDR3 is TGCAGCGTTGACCCGAACAGGGGGCCCAGCAATGAGCAGTTCTTC. The chain joins TRBV29-1 to TRBJ2-1; the match to TRBD1 covers 9 bases. Per germline, CDR1 SQVTM and CDR2 ANQGSEA. The trim removed 3 bases at V and 6 bases at J, leaving 9 bases unmatched. The CDR3 loop spans 15 amino acids.

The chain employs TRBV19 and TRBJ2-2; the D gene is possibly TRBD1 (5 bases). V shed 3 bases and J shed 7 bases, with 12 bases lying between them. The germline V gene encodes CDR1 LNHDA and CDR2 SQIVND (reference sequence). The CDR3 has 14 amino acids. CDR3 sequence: CASSIVGASGELFF. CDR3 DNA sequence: TGTGCCAGTAGTATTGTAGGGGCCAGCGGGGAGCTGTTTTTT.

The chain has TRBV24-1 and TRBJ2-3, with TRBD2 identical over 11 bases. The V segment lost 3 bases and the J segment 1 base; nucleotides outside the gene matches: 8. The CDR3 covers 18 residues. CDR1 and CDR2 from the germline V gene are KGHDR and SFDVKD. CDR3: CATSDPSGTSGGTDTQYF. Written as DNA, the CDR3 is TGTGCCACCAGTGATCCCTCCGGGACTAGCGGCGGCACAGATACGCAGTATTTT.

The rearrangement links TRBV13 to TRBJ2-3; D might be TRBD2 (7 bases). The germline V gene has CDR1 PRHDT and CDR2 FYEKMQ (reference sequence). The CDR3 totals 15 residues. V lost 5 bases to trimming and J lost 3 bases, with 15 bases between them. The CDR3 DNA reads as TGTGCCAGCAGCCCCACAGGGAGGGGGACAGATACGCAGTATTTT. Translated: CASSPTGRGTDTQYF.

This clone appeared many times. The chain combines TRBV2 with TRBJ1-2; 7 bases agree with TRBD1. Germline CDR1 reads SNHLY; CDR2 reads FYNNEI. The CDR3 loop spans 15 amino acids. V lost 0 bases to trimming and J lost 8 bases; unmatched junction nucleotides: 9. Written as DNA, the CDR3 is TGTGCCAGCAGTGAAGCGGAGGGGGCCCGAGTAGGCTACACCTTC. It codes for CASSEAEGARVGYTF.

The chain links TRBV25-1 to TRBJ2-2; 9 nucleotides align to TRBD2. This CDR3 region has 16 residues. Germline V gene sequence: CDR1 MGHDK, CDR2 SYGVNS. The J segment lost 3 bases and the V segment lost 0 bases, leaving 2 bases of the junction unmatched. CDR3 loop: CASSEYLAGDTGELFF. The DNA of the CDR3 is TGTGCCAGCAGTGAATATTTAGCGGGGGACACCGGGGAGCTGTTTTTT. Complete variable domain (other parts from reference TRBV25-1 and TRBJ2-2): EADIYQTPRYLVIGTGKKITLECSQTMGHDKMYWYQQDPGMELHLIHYSYGVNSTEKGDLSSESTVSRIRTEHFPLTLESARPSHTSQYLCASSEYLAGDTGELFFGEGSRLTVL.

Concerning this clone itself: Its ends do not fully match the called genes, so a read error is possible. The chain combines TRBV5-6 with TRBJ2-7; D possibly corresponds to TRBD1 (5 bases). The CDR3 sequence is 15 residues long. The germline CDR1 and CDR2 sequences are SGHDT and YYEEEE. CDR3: CASSLGRRSVTAADF. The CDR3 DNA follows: TGTGCCAGCAGCTTGGGGCGAAGGTCGGTGACAGCAGCCGACTTC. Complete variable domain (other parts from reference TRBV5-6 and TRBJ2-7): DAGVTQSPTHLIKTRGQQVTLRCSPKSGHDTVSWYQQALGQGPQFIFQYYEEEERQRGNFPDRFSGHQFPNYSSELNVNALLLGDSALYLCASSLGRRSVTAADFGPGTRLTVT.

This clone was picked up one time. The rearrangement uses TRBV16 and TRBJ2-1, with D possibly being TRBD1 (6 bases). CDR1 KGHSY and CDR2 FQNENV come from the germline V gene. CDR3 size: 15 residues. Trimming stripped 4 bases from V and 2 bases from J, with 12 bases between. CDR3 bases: TGTGCCAGCAGCCCAGACGGGGACACCTACAATGAGCAGTTCTTC. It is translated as CASSPDGDTYNEQFF.

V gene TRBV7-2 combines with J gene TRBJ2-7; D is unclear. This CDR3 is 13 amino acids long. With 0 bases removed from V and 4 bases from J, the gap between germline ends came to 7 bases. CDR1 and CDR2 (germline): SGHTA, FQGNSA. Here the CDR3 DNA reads TGTGCCAGCAGCTTAGCTAGAATGTACGAGCAGTACTTC. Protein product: CASSLARMYEQYF.